In its sample, the clone carrying this T cell receptor (beta chain) was seen a few times. The source of the sample is a study of human T cells and chemical hapten exposure. TCRdb recomputed calls from the RACE reads with MiXCR, one row per CDR3 protein. Counted here are about 52,000 distinct CDR3 sequences, roughly 9.5% occurring once; the ten biggest clones make up 16%. CDR1 and CDR2 from the germline V gene are SGHVS and FNYEAQ. The CDR3 totals 19 residues. The V segment lost 1 base and the J segment 3 bases; nucleotides outside the gene matches: 15. The time point: patch test 3, about 24 weeks after DPC sensitization. Treatment reported: therapeutic diphenylcyclopropenone sensitization with weekly scalp DPC.

J is TRBJ2-5 and V is TRBV7-6, with 9 bases lining up with TRBD2. The sequences come from whole blood, collected in connection with sensitization to the hapten diphenylcyclopropenone (DPC). The clonotype was recovered from a woman between 35 and 50 years old with alopecia areata. Some clones in this sample may be carry-over from other donors' samples. Here the CDR3 DNA reads TGTGCCAGCAGCTTAGATGGGGCCTTAAGGACTAGCGCCGAAGAGACCCAGTACTTC. It translates to CASSLDGALRTSAEETQYF.